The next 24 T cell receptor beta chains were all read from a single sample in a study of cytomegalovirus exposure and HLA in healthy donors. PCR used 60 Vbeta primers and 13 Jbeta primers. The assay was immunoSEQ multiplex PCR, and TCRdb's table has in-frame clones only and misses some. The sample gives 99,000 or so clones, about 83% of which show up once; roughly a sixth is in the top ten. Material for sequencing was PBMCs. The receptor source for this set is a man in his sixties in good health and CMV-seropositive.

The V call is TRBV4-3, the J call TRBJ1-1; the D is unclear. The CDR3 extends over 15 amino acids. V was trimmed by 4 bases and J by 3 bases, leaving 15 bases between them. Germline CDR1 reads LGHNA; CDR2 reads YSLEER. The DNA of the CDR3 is TGCGCCAGCAGCCCCAGAGGCCCAGAGGACACTGAAGCTTTCTTT. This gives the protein CASSPRGPEDTEAFF.

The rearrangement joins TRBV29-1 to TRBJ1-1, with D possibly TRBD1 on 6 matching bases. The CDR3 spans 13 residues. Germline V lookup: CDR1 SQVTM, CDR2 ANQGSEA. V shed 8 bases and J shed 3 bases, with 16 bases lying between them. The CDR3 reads CSPLGAGDTEAFF. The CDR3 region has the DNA TGCAGCCCTTTGGGGGCCGGGGACACTGAAGCTTTCTTT.

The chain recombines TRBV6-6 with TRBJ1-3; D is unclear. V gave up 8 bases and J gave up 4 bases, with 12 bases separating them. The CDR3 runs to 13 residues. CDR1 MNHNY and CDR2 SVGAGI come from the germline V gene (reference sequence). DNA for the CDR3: TGTGCCAGCTCACGGGTCTCGGGAAACACCATATATTTT. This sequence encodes CASSRVSGNTIYF.

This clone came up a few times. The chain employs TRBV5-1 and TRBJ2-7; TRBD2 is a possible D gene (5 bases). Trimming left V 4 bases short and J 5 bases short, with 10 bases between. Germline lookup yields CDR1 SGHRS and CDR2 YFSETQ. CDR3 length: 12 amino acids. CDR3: CASSPPSNEQYF. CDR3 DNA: TGCGCCAGCAGCCCACCTAGCAACGAGCAGTACTTC. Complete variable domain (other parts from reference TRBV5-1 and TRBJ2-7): KAGVTQTPRYLIKTRGQQVTLSCSPISGHRSVSWYQQTPGQGLQFLFEYFSETQRNKGNFPGRFSGRQFSNSRSEMNVSTLELGDSALYLCASSPPSNEQYFGPGTRLTVT.

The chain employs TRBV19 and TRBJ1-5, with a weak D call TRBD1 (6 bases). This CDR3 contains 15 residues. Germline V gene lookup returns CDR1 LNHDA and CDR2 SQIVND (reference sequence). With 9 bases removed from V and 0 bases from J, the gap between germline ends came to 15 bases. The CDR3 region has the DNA TGTGCCAGATCGACAGGAAAGTATAGCAATCAGCCCCAGCATTTT. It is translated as CARSTGKYSNQPQHF.

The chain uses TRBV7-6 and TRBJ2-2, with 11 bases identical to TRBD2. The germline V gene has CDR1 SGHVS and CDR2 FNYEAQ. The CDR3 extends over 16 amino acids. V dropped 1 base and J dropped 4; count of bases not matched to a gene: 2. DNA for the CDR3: TGTGCCAGCAGCTTAGTAGCGGGGGGGACCACCGGGGAGCTGTTTTTT. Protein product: CASSLVAGGTTGELFF.

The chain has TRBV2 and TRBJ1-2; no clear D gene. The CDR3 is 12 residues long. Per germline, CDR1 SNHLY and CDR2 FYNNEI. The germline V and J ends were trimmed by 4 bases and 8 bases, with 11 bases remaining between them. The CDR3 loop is CASSVVRGGYTF. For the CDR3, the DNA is TGTGCCAGCAGTGTGGTGAGAGGCGGCTACACCTTC.

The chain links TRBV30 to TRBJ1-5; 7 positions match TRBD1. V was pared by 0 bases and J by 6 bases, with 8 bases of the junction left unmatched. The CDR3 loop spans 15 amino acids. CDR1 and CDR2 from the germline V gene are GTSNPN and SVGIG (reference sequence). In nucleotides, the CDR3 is TGTGCCTGGAGTGTACGGACTCAGGGGGGTCAGCCCCAGCATTTT. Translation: CAWSVRTQGGQPQHF.

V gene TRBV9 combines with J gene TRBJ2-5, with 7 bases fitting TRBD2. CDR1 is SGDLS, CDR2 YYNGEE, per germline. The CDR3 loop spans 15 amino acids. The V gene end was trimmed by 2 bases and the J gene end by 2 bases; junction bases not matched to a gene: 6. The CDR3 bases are TGTGCCAGCAGCGTTAGCGGGTGGATACAAGAGACCCAGTACTTC. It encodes CASSVSGWIQETQYF. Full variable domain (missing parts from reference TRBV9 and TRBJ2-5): DSGVTQTPKHLITATGQRVTLRCSPRSGDLSVYWYQQSLDQGLQFLIQYYNGEERAKGNILERFSAQQFPDLHSELNLSSLELGDSALYFCASSVSGWIQETQYFGPGTRLLVL.

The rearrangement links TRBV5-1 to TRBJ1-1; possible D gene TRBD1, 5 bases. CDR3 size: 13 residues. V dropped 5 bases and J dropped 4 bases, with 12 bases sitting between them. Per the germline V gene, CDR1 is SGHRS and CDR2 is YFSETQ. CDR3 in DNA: TGCGCCAGCAGGCGGGACCCCGGCACTGAAGCTTTCTTT. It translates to CASRRDPGTEAFF.

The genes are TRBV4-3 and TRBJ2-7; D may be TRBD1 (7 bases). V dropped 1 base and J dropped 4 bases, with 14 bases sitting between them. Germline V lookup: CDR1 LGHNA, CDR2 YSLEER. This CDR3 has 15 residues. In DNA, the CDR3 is TGCGCCAGCAGCCAAGGTGCAGGGGGGACGTACGAGCAGTACTTC. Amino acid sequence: CASSQGAGGTYEQYF.

The CDR3 DNA follows: TGTGCCAGCAGCTTAAACCCTGCGGTTCAAGAGACCCAGTACTTC. Residues: CASSLNPAVQETQYF. J is TRBJ2-5 and V is TRBV11-2; D is ambiguous. Per the germline V gene, CDR1 is SGHAT and CDR2 is FQNNGV. V was pared by 2 bases and J by 2 bases, with 12 bases between. The CDR3 extends over 15 amino acids.

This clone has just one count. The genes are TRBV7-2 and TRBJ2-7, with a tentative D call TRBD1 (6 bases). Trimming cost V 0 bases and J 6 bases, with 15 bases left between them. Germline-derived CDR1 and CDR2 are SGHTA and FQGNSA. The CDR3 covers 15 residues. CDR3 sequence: CASSLALRGGVEQYF. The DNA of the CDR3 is TGTGCCAGCAGCTTAGCGCTGAGAGGGGGAGTCGAGCAGTACTTC.

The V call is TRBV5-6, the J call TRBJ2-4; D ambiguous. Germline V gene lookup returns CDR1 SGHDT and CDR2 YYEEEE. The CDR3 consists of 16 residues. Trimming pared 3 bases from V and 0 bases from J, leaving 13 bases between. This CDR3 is CASSSDTNLAKNIQYF. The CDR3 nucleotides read TGTGCCAGCAGCTCCGACACGAACCTAGCCAAAAACATTCAGTACTTC.

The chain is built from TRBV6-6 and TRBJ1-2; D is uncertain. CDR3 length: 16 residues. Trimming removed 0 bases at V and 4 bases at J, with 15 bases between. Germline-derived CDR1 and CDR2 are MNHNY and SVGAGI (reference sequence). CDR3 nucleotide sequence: TGTGCCAGCAGTTACTCGAGGGTTGCGTCCGGCTATGGCTACACCTTC. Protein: CASSYSRVASGYGYTF.

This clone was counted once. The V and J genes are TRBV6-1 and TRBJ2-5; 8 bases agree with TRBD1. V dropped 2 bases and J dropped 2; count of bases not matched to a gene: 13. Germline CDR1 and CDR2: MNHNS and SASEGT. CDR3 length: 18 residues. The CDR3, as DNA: TGTGCCAGCAGTGAAAGGTTAGCCAGGGGGCATTCTCAAGAGACCCAGTACTTC. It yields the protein CASSERLARGHSQETQYF.

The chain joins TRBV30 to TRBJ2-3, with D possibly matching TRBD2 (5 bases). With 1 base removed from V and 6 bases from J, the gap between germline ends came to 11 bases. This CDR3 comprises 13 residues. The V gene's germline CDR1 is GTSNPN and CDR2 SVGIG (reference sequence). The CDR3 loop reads CAWSGSSKDTQYF. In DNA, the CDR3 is TGTGCCTGGAGTGGTTCTAGCAAGGATACGCAGTATTTT.

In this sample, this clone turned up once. CDR3 protein: CASSEALAGGHTSTDTQYF. CDR3 in DNA: TGTGCCAGCAGTGAAGCCCTAGCGGGGGGACACACTAGCACAGATACGCAGTATTTT. The V and J genes are TRBV2 and TRBJ2-3; 11 nucleotides align to TRBD2. Germline V lookup: CDR1 SNHLY, CDR2 FYNNEI. The CDR3 is made up of 19 amino acids. Unmatched junction bases numbered 8, after V lost 0 bases and J lost 0 bases.

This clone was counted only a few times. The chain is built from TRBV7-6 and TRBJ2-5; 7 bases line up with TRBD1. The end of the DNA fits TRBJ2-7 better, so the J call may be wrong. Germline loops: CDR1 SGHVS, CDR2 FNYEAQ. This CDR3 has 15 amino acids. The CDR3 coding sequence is TGTGCCAGCAGCCTAGGGGACAGTAGCTCCTACGAGCAGTACTTC. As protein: CASSLGDSSSYEQYF.

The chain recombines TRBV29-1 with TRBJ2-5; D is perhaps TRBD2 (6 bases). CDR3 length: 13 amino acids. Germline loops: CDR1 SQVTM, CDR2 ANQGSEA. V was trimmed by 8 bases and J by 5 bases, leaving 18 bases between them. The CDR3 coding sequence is TGCAGCTACGTGGTGGGGGGTGGGGAGACCCAGTACTTC. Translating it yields CSYVVGGGETQYF.

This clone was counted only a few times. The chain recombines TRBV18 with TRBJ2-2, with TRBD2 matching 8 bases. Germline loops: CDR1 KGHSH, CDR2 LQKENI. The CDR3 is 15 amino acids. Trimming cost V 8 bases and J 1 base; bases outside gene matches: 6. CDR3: CASPGGAKNTGELFF. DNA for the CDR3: TGTGCCAGCCCCGGGGGGGCAAAGAACACCGGGGAGCTGTTTTTT.

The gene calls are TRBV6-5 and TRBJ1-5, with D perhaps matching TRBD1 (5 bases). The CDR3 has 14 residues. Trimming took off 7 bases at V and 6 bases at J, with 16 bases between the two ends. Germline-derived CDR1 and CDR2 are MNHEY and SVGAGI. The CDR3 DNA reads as TGTGCCAGCACTACGTTGGCAGGGATTCAGCCCCAGCATTTT. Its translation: CASTTLAGIQPQHF.

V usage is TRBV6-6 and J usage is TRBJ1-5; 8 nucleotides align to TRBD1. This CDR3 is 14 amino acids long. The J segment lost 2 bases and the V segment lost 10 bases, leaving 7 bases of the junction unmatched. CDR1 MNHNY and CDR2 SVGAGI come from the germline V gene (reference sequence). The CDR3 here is CATRQGTGNQPQHF. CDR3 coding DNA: TGTGCCACCAGACAGGGGACGGGCAATCAGCCCCAGCATTTT.

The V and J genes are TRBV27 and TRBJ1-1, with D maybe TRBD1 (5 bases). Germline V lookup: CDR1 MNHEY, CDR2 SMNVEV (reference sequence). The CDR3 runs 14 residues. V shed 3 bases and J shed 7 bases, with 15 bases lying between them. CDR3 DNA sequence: TGTGCCAGCAGTTTTACAGGAGCTTTTTATGAAGCTTTCTTT. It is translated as CASSFTGAFYEAFF.